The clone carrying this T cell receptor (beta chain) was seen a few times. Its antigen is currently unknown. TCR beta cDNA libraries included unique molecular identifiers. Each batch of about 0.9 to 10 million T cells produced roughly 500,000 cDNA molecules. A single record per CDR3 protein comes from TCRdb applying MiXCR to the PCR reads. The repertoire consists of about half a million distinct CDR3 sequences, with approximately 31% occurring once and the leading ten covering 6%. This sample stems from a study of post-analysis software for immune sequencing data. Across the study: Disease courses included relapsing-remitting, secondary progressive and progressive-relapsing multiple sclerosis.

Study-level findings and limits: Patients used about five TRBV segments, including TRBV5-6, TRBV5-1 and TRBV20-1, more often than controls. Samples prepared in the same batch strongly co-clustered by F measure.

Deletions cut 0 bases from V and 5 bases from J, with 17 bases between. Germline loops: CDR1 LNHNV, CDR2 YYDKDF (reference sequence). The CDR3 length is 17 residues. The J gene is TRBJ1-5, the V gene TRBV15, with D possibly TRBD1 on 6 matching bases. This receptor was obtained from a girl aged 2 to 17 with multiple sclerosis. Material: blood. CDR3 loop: CATSRDLFGQNYQPQHF. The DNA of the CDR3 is TGTGCCACCAGCAGAGATTTGTTCGGACAGAACTATCAGCCCCAGCATTTT.